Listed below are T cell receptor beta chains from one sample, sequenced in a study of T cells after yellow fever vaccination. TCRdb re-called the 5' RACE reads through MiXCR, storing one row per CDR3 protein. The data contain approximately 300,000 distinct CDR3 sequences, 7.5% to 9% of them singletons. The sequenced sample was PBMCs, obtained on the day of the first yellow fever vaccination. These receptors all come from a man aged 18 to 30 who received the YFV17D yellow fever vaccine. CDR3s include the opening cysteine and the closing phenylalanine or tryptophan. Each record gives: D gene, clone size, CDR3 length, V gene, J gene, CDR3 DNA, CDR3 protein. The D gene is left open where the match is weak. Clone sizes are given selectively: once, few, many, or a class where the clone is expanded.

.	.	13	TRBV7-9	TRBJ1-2	TGTGCCAGCAACCGAGGTACGGACTCCGGCTACACCTTC	CASNRGTDSGYTF
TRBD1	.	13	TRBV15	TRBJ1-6	TGTGCCACCAGCAGGGACAGGGACGGACCCCTCCACTTT	CATSRDRDGPLHF
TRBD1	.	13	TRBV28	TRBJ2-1	TGTGCCAGCGGCCCGGGACAGAACAATGAGCAGTTCTTC	CASGPGQNNEQFF
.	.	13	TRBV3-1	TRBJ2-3	TGTGCCAGCAGCGCAAGGGACCGCGGTACGCAGTATTTT	CASSARDRGTQYF
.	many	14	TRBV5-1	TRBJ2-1	TGCGCCAGCAGCTTACAGGGCTCCTACAATGAGCAGTTCTTC	CASSLQGSYNEQFF
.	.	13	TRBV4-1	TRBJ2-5	TGCGCCAGCAGCCGCGGAGTGATAGAGACCCAGTACTTC	CASSRGVIETQYF
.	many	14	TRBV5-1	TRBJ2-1	TGCGCCAGCAGCTTGGCTCCGGGGGGCGATGAGCAGTTCTTC	CASSLAPGGDEQFF
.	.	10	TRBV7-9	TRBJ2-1	TGTGCCAGCAGCTTGACTGAGCAGTTCTTC	CASSLTEQFF
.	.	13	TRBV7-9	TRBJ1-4	TGTGCCAGCAGCCCCCAGATCGCGGGAAAACTGTTTTTT	CASSPQIAGKLFF
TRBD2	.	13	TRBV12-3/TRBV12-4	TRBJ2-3	TGTGCCAGCAGCCTAGCGGGGGGTGTTACGCAGTATTTT	CASSLAGGVTQYF
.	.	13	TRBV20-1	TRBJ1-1	TGCAGACATAGGACGGTTATGAACACTGAAGCTTTCTTT	CRHRTVMNTEAFF
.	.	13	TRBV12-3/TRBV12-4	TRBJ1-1	TGTGCCAGCAGTGCCGTTGGGGACACTGAAGCTTTCTTT	CASSAVGDTEAFF
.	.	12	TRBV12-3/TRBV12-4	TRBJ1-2	TGTGCCAGCAGCACACCTTACTATGGCTACACCTTC	CASSTPYYGYTF
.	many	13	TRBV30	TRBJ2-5	TGTGCCTGGAGTCGGCAGGTTGAAGAGACCCAGTACTTC	CAWSRQVEETQYF
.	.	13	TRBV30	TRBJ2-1	TGTGCCGTCGAAGAAGCAACTTACAATGAGCAGTTCTTC	CAVEEATYNEQFF
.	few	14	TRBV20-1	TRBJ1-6	TGCAGTGCTAGAGACCAGGGAGGGAATTCACCCCTCCACTTT	CSARDQGGNSPLHF
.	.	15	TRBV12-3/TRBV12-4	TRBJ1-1	TGTGCCAGCAGGAAACGATACGGGGGGGACACTGAAGCTTTCTTT	CASRKRYGGDTEAFF
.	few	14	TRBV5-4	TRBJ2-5	TGTGCCAGCAGCTTGTCGGGAAGGTCGGAGACCCAGTACTTC	CASSLSGRSETQYF
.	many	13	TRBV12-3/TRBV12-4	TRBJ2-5	TGTGCCAGCAGCGGTTTACAATGGGAGACCCAGTACTTC	CASSGLQWETQYF
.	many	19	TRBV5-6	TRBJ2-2	TGTGCCAGCAGCTTGTCGATAGGAATCGCCCCTCCGAACACCGGGGAGCTGTTTTTT	CASSLSIGIAPPNTGELFF
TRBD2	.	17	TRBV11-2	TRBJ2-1	TGTGCCAGCAGCTTAGATCTGGACGGGGGGTTCGACAATGAGCAGTTCTTC	CASSLDLDGGFDNEQFF
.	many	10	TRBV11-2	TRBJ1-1	TGTGCCATATCTACAAAGAGTGCTTTCTTT	CAISTKSAFF
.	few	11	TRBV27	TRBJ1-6	TGTGCCAGCAGATCCAATTCACCCCTCCACTTT	CASRSNSPLHF
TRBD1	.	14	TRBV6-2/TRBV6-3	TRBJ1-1	TGTGCCAGCACCCCCGGACAGGGGGACACTGAAGCTTTCTTT	CASTPGQGDTEAFF
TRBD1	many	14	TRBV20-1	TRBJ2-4	TGCAGTGCTAGAGATATAGAGGGGGCTGGCATTCAGTACTTC	CSARDIEGAGIQYF
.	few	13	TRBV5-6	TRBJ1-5	TGTGCCAGCAGCTTGGTCTCGGGTGGGCCCCAGCATTTT	CASSLVSGGPQHF
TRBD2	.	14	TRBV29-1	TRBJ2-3	TGCAGCGCTGGGGGGGGGAATGGCGCAGATACGCAGTATTTT	CSAGGGNGADTQYF
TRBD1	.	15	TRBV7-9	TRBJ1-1	TGTGCCAGCAGCTTAAGCTCAGGGGGCTTTACTGAAGCTTTCTTT	CASSLSSGGFTEAFF
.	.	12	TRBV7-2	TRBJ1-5	TGTGCCAGCAGGGGGGACAATCAGCCCCAGCATTTT	CASRGDNQPQHF
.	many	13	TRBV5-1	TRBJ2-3	TGCGCCAGCAGCTTGAAGGGCACAGATACGCAGTATTTT	CASSLKGTDTQYF
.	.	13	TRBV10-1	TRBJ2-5	TGCGCCAGCAGTGAGGGACACCAAGAGACCCAGTACTTC	CASSEGHQETQYF
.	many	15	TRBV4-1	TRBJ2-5	TGCGCCAGCAGCCAAGGTGTAAGGACACAAGAGACCCAGTACTTC	CASSQGVRTQETQYF
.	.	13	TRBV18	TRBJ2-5	TGTGCCAGCTCACCAGAAGGCCAAGAGACCCAGTACTTC	CASSPEGQETQYF
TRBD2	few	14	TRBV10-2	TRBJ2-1	TGCGCCAGCAGTGGACTAGCGGGGGGCTATGAGCAGTTCTTC	CASSGLAGGYEQFF
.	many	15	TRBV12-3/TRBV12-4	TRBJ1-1	TGTGCCAGCAGCCCTGATTCGGATCTGGCATTAAGAGCTTTCTTT	CASSPDSDLALRAFF
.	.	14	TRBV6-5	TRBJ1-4	TGTGCCAGCAGTTCAACCTCAAAGGGTGAAAAACTGTTTTTT	CASSSTSKGEKLFF
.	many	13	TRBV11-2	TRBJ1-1	TGTGCCAGCAGCTTAACACGGTCTGGTGAAGCTTTCTTT	CASSLTRSGEAFF
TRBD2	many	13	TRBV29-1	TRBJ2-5	TGCAGCGCAAAGCGGGGGGGCCAAGAGACCCAGTACTTC	CSAKRGGQETQYF
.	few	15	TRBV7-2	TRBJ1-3	TGTGCCAGCAGCTTAAGGGGACCCTCTGGAAACACCATATATTTT	CASSLRGPSGNTIYF
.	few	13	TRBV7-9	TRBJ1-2	TGTGCCAGCAGCTTAGCGTCAAACTATGGCTACACCTTC	CASSLASNYGYTF
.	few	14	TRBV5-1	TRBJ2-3	TGCGCCAGCAGCGATCTCGAAGGCACAGATACGCAGTATTTT	CASSDLEGTDTQYF
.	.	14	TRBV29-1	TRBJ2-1	TGCAGCGTTGATAAAACCGAGGGGGGTGGCGAGCAGTTCTTC	CSVDKTEGGGEQFF
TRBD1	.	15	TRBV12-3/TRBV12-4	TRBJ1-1	TGTGCCAGCAGGGACTCCAGGGGGGACGGCACTGAAGCTTTCTTT	CASRDSRGDGTEAFF
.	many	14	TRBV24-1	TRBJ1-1	TGTGCCACCAGACCCACAGGGCAGAACACTGAAGCTTTCTTT	CATRPTGQNTEAFF
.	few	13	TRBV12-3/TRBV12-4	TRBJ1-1	TGTGCCAGCAGTTTTGCCCTGAACACTGAAGCTTTCTTT	CASSFALNTEAFF
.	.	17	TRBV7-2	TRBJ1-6	TGTGCCAGCAGCTTACTAGGTGGAATAGCCTATAATTCACCCCTCCACTTT	CASSLLGGIAYNSPLHF
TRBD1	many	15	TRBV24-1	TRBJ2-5	TGTGCCACCAGTGATCCCACGACAGGGGGGGAGACCCAGTACTTC	CATSDPTTGGETQYF
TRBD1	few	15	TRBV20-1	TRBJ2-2	TGCAGTGCCCAGAGAGACAGGGGCAACACCGGGGAGCTGTTTTTT	CSAQRDRGNTGELFF
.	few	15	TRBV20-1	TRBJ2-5	TGCAGTGCTAGACCATACCGGGACCACCAAGAGACCCAGTACTTC	CSARPYRDHQETQYF
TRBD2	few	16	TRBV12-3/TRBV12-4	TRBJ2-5	TGTGCCAGCAGTCTACGGGCCAGCGGGGGGGAAGAGACCCAGTACTTC	CASSLRASGGEETQYF
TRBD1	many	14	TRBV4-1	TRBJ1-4	TGCGCCAGCAGCCAAGGACAGGGGGAGGAAAAACTGTTTTTT	CASSQGQGEEKLFF
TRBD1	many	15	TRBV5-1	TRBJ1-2	TGCGCCAGCAGTCGGTTGGCAGGGGGAGACTATGGCTACACCTTC	CASSRLAGGDYGYTF
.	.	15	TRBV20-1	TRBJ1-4	TGCAGTGCTGCGAGGGGGGCGCGGGTGCGCGAAAAACTGTTTTTT	CSAARGARVREKLFF